Listed below are T cell receptor beta chains from one sample, sequenced in a study of T cell responses to AZD1222 COVID-19 vaccine. Libraries were prepared by immunoSEQ multiplex PCR; TCRdb keeps only in-frame clonotypes and omits some of them. Of about 73,000 clones listed, about 91% are singletons. The starting material was peripheral blood, obtained on day 0 of AZD1222 vaccination. The receptors originated from an adult in good health. Both conserved end residues are part of each CDR3. The D gene is left open where the match is weak. For some rows the clone size is stated as once, few or many, or as a class when expanded; others skip it.

size	V	J	D	CDR3	DNA
NA	TRBV5-4	TRBJ1-1	NA	CASSLARGVGTEAFF	TGTGCCAGCAGCTTGGCCCGGGGGGTAGGCACTGAAGCTTTCTTT
medium-sized	TRBV21-1	TRBJ1-2	NA	CASSERGSYGYTF	TGTGCCAGCAGCGAGAGGGGTAGCTATGGCTACACCTTC
NA	TRBV28	TRBJ2-3	NA	CASSSSMGTQYF	TGTGCCAGCAGTAGCTCTATGGGTACGCAGTATTTT
NA	TRBV19	TRBJ1-1	NA	CASSIGMNTEAFF	TGTGCCAGTAGTATAGGCATGAACACTGAAGCTTTCTTT
NA	TRBV4-2	TRBJ1-2	NA	CASSQDQQGGYGYTF	TGTGCCAGCAGCCAAGATCAGCAGGGCGGCTATGGCTACACCTTC
few	TRBV29-1	TRBJ2-3	NA	CSVTLGSTDTQYF	TGCAGCGTGACCTTGGGGTCCACAGATACGCAGTATTTT
NA	TRBV7-2	TRBJ2-4	NA	CASRVIGKNIQYF	TGTGCCAGCAGGGTAATAGGCAAAAACATTCAGTACTTC
NA	TRBV29-1	TRBJ2-2	NA	CSVDDTNRDEGTGELFF	TGCAGCGTTGACGACACTAACAGGGATGAGGGCACCGGGGAGCTGTTTTTT
few	TRBV6-1	TRBJ2-3	TRBD2	CASSEVIGGATDTQYF	TGTGCCAGCAGTGAAGTTATCGGGGGGGCCACAGATACGCAGTATTTT
NA	TRBV3-1/TRBV3-2	TRBJ2-7	NA	CASSQDLHGGQYF	TGTGCCAGCAGCCAAGATCTACATGGGGGGCAGTACTTC
NA	TRBV5-1	TRBJ1-1	NA	CASSWTVGRDTEAFF	TGCGCCAGCAGCTGGACAGTAGGAAGGGACACTGAAGCTTTCTTT
once	TRBV28	TRBJ1-5	NA	CAITEGGLGNQPQHF	TGTGCCATCACTGAGGGGGGTTTAGGCAATCAGCCCCAGCATTTT
NA	TRBV28	TRBJ1-6	TRBD1	CASSLTGGFNSPLHF	TGTGCCAGCAGTCTTACAGGGGGCTTCAATTCACCCCTCCACTTT
NA	TRBV25-1	TRBJ1-6	NA	CASSGTTGRNSPLHF	TGTGCCAGCAGTGGGACAACGGGCCGGAATTCACCCCTCCACTTT
NA	TRBV19	TRBJ2-3	NA	CASSRPDIPDTQYF	TGTGCCAGTAGCCGTCCGGACATCCCAGATACGCAGTATTTT
once	TRBV4-1	TRBJ1-5	NA	CASSQDPSQPQHF	TGCGCCAGCAGCCAAGATCCATCGCAGCCCCAGCATTTT
once	TRBV6-5	TRBJ2-7	NA	CASRVGSSYEQYF	TGTGCCAGCAGAGTAGGGAGCTCCTACGAGCAGTACTTC
NA	TRBV13	TRBJ2-7	NA	CASTIRGDYEQYF	TGTGCCAGCACCATTAGGGGGGACTACGAGCAGTACTTC
NA	TRBV5-1	TRBJ2-2	NA	CASSLAGNTGELFF	TGCGCCAGCAGCTTGGCGGGAAACACCGGGGAGCTGTTTTTT
NA	TRBV3-1/TRBV3-2	TRBJ1-6	NA	CASSQDIKGSNSPLHF	TGTGCCAGCAGCCAAGATATCAAGGGCTCTAATTCACCCCTCCACTTT
NA	TRBV28	TRBJ2-7	NA	CASSFLSYEQYF	TGTGCCAGCAGTTTCCTGAGTTACGAGCAGTACTTC
NA	TRBV9	TRBJ2-2	NA	CASTEGNTGELFF	TGTGCCAGTACGGAGGGGAACACCGGGGAGCTGTTTTTT
NA	TRBV5-1	TRBJ2-1	TRBD2	CASSLLAGHNEQFF	TGCGCCAGCAGCTTACTAGCGGGGCACAATGAGCAGTTCTTC
NA	TRBV6-2/TRBV6-3	TRBJ2-2	NA	CASSLLGLGGELFF	TGTGCCAGCAGTCTACTAGGTCTCGGCGGGGAGCTGTTTTTT
NA	TRBV24-1	TRBJ2-3	NA	CATSVRAGGTDTQYF	TGTGCCACCAGTGTACGGGCAGGGGGCACAGATACGCAGTATTTT
NA	TRBV7-8	TRBJ1-2	NA	CASSSEFTLNYGYTF	TGTGCCAGCAGCTCAGAATTCACACTGAACTATGGCTACACCTTC
NA	TRBV27	TRBJ2-3	TRBD2	CASSLLAGFTDTQYF	TGTGCCAGCAGTCTACTAGCGGGATTCACAGATACGCAGTATTTT
once	TRBV6-5	TRBJ1-4	NA	CASRGERKPGEKLFF	TGTGCCAGCAGGGGTGAAAGAAAACCCGGAGAAAAACTGTTTTTT
NA	TRBV28	TRBJ1-4	NA	CASSPRPDRGVKLFF	TGTGCCAGCAGTCCCCGACCGGACAGAGGGGTAAAACTGTTTTTT
NA	TRBV7-9	TRBJ1-2	TRBD1	CASSLAPGQGDGYTF	TGTGCCAGCAGCTTAGCCCCGGGACAGGGGGATGGCTACACCTTC
NA	TRBV3-1/TRBV3-2	TRBJ2-5	NA	CASSQDFVQETQYF	TGTGCCAGCAGCCAAGATTTCGTGCAGGAGACCCAGTACTTC
NA	TRBV7-8	TRBJ1-2	TRBD1	CASSLTQGYGYTF	TGTGCCAGCAGCTTGACACAGGGGTATGGCTACACCTTC
NA	TRBV24-1	TRBJ2-2	NA	CATSYPGSRAGELFF	TGTGCCACCAGTTATCCGGGATCCCGGGCCGGGGAGCTGTTTTTT
NA	TRBV12-5	TRBJ2-1	NA	CASGLSRAGEQFF	TGTGCTAGTGGTTTGTCACGGGCTGGTGAGCAGTTCTTC
NA	TRBV9	TRBJ2-2	NA	CASSVAAYTGELFF	TGTGCCAGCAGCGTAGCGGCGTACACCGGGGAGCTGTTTTTT
NA	TRBV6-5	TRBJ1-1	NA	CASQPGGTEAFF	TGTGCCAGTCAGCCAGGCGGAACTGAAGCTTTCTTT
NA	TRBV5-8	TRBJ1-6	NA	CASSFPGSYNSPLHF	TGTGCCAGCAGCTTTCCGGGCTCCTATAATTCACCCCTCCACTTT
NA	TRBV5-4	TRBJ1-1	NA	CASSSDYRVTEAFF	TGTGCCAGCAGCTCCGATTACAGGGTTACTGAAGCTTTCTTT
few	TRBV27	TRBJ1-5	TRBD1	CASSLSTQGKQPQHF	TGTGCCAGCAGTTTATCTACACAGGGGAAACAGCCCCAGCATTTT
NA	TRBV3-1/TRBV3-2	TRBJ1-2	TRBD1	CASSLQGGANYGYTF	TGTGCCAGCAGCCTCCAAGGGGGCGCGAACTATGGCTACACCTTC
NA	TRBV5-8	TRBJ2-1	TRBD2	CASSGRAKGEQFF	TGTGCCAGCAGCGGGAGGGCCAAAGGGGAGCAGTTCTTC
NA	TRBV4-2	TRBJ2-7	TRBD1	CASSRDRGPGEQYF	TGTGCCAGCAGCCGGGACAGGGGTCCGGGGGAGCAGTACTTC
NA	TRBV5-6	TRBJ2-7	NA	CASSPQNTYEQYF	TGTGCCAGCAGCCCACAGAATACCTACGAGCAGTACTTC
NA	TRBV6-5	TRBJ2-5	NA	CASSDQGLTQETQYF	TGTGCCAGCAGCGACCAGGGTTTAACGCAAGAGACCCAGTACTTC
NA	TRBV30	TRBJ2-1	NA	CAWSGGPSLNEQFF	TGTGCCTGGAGTGGGGGACCCTCCCTCAATGAGCAGTTCTTC
NA	TRBV9	TRBJ2-3	TRBD2	CASSILAGGLGTDTQYF	TGTGCCAGCAGCATACTAGCGGGGGGGCTAGGCACAGATACGCAGTATTTT
NA	TRBV12-3/TRBV12-4	TRBJ1-2	TRBD1	CASGGQYYGYTF	TGTGCCAGCGGGGGACAGTACTATGGCTACACCTTC
NA	TRBV19	TRBJ1-5	NA	CASSISLDQPQHF	TGTGCCAGTAGTATTTCGCTAGATCAGCCCCAGCATTTT
NA	TRBV9	TRBJ2-7	NA	CASSPEGSYEQYF	TGTGCCAGCAGCCCCGAGGGATCTTACGAGCAGTACTTC
NA	TRBV7-3	TRBJ1-2	NA	CASSPTPTGLGYTF	TGTGCCAGCAGCCCTACCCCTACAGGGTTAGGCTACACCTTC
NA	TRBV6-5	TRBJ2-2	TRBD1	CASSYDRDHTGELFF	TGTGCCAGCAGTTACGACAGGGACCACACCGGGGAGCTGTTTTTT